The clone carrying this T cell receptor (beta chain) was detected ten times or more. Its target is not known. Germline V gene lookup returns CDR1 DFQATT and CDR2 SNEGSKA (reference sequence). Trimming removed 4 bases from V and 4 bases from J, with 20 bases in between. CDR3 length equals 15 residues. This entry belongs to a study of CD8 T cells in ankylosing spondylitis. The study, taken as a whole, reports: Matched ankylosing spondylitis synovial fluid reportedly showed significant enrichment of disease-linked clones. Certain motif variants had earlier been reported in reactive arthritis synovial fluid and blood. What seemed typical of ankylosing spondylitis blood was a TCR beta motif built from about 8 highly homologous variants.

Quantitative 5'-RACE with molecular barcodes produced the TCR beta libraries. Each CDR3 protein gets one entry after TCRdb re-called the 5' RACE reads with MiXCR. The table shows roughly 86,000 distinct CDR3 sequences, with roughly 9.6% occurring only once. The chain employs TRBV20-1 and TRBJ2-7; weak D call: TRBD1 (7 bases). The sequence was collected from a male donor with ankylosing spondylitis or in good health (not recorded which). The source material was blood, either unsorted or a sorted T cell fraction (not recorded which). CDR3 in DNA: TGCAGTGCTATGAATCCGGGGGACAGCCTTTACGAGCAGTACTTC. It translates to CSAMNPGDSLYEQYF.